This T cell receptor (beta chain) stems from a study of blood T cells in healthy people across ages. Through a sample-barcoded 5' primer and a J-beta primer mix, a second PCR was run for roughly 7 to 12 cycles. TCRdb re-analysed the 5' RACE reads in MiXCR, keeping a single row per CDR3 protein. Here the sample spans hundreds of thousands of distinct CDR3 sequences, approximately 29% being singletons. About this clonotype: The antigen is not known. The junction departs from germline at one end; a sequencing error may be responsible.

This CDR3 region has 16 residues. The V gene's germline CDR1 is SNHLY and CDR2 FYNNEI. Study-wide results and limits: There were more naive CD4+ cells and higher diversity in long-lived donors than in aged donors. Per million T cells, TCR beta diversity dropped roughly linearly as age increased. Observed TCR beta diversity showed a strong correlation with the percentage of naive T cells as measured by flow cytometry.

The sample comprised blood. V is TRBV2 and J is TRBJ2-5, with 14 bases lining up with TRBD2. The clonotype comes from a woman older than 75 in good health. CDR3 residues: CVSSEGLAGDQETQYF. DNA for the CDR3: TGTGTCAGCAGTGAGGGACTAGCGGGGGATCAAGAGACCCAGTACTTC. The full variable domain, completed using reference TRBV2 and TRBJ2-5, is EPEVTQTPSHQVTQMGQEVILRCVPISNHLYFYWYRQILGQKVEFLVSFYNNEISEKSEIFDDQFSVERPDGSNFTLKIRSTKLEDSAMYFCVSSEGLAGDQETQYFGPGTRLLVL.